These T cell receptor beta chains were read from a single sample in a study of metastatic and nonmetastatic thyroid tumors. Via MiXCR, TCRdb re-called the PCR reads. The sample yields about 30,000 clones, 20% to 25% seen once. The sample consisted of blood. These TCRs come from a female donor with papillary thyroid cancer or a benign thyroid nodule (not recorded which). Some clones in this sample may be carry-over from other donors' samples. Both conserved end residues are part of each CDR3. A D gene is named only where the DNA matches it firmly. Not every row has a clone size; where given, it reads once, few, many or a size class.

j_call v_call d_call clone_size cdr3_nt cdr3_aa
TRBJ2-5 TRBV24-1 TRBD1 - TGTGCCACAGGTGAACCCGGGACAGGGAAAGAGACACAGTACTTC CATGEPGTGKETQYF
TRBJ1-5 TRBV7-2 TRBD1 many TGTGCCAGCAGCTTAGGAGGGACAGCTTCTTATAGCAATCAGCCCCAGCATTTT CASSLGGTASYSNQPQHF
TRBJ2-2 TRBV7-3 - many TGTGCCAGCAGTCTAGCACAGGGCACCGGGGAGCTGTTTTTT CASSLAQGTGELFF
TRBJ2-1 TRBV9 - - TGTGCCAGCAGCGTAGAGGTAGGGGGCAATGAGCAGTTCTTC CASSVEVGGNEQFF
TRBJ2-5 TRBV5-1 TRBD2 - TGCGCCAGCAGCTTGGCACAAGCGGGAGGGCGTAAGGAGACACAGTACTTC CASSLAQAGGRKETQYF
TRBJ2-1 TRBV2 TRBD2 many TGTGCCAGCATTCGGCTAGCGGGAGGGCCCGATGAGCAGTTCTTC CASIRLAGGPDEQFF
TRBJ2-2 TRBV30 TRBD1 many TGTGCCTGGAGTAGCACAGGGGGCCCCACCGGGGAGCTGTTTTTT CAWSSTGGPTGELFF
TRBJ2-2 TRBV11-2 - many TGTGGAGAGCGGGCGAACACCGGGGAGCTGTTTTTT CGERANTGELFF
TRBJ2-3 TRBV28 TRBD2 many TGTGCCAGCAGTTCCTCACCGGGGACTAGGCCCGGGGCTAGCACAGATACGCAGTATTTT CASSSSPGTRPGASTDTQYF
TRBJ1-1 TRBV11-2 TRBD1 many TGTGCCAGCAGCTTAGATTGGGGGACAGGGCGTACAAACACTGAAGCTTTCTTT CASSLDWGTGRTNTEAFF
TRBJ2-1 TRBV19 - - TGTGCCAGTAGTATCGTGTGTGAGAATGAGCAGTTCTTC CASSIVCENEQFF
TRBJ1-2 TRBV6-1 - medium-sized TGTGCCAGCAGTGGTGGCAGGGGTTTGGACTATGGCTACACCTTC CASSGGRGLDYGYTF
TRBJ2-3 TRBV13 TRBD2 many TGTGCCAGCAGCTTAGCGAGTGCGGGACTAGCGGGAGACCCGACAGATACGCAGTATTTT CASSLASAGLAGDPTDTQYF
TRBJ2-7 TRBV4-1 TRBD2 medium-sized TGCGCCAGCAGCCATCGTAGCGGGAGTCCCTACTACGAGCAGTACTTC CASSHRSGSPYYEQYF
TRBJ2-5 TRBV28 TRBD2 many TGTGCCAGCAGTTCGCCAGAAGGCGGGAGGGGAGAGACCCAGTACTTC CASSSPEGGRGETQYF
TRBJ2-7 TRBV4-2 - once TGTGCCAGCAGCCAGGGGGTGGGAGGCCGCTACGAGCAGTACTTC CASSQGVGGRYEQYF
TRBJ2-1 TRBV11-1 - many TGTGCCAGCAGCTTAGGGCTAGCCAATGAGCAGTTCTTC CASSLGLANEQFF
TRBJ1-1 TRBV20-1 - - TGCAGTGCTAGCCCTAGGGTGGGGAGGGTTAACACTGAAGCTTTCTTT CSASPRVGRVNTEAFF
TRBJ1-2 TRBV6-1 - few TGTGCCAGCAGCGAGGGACTGCAGTATCGCTACACCTTC CASSEGLQYRYTF
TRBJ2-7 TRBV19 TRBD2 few TGTGCCAGTACCCAGACGGCTAGCGGGAGGGCAAAGTACTTC CASTQTASGRAKYF
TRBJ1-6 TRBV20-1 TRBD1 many TGCAGTGCTAGAGATACGGGACAGGGTAATTCACCCCTCCACTTT CSARDTGQGNSPLHF
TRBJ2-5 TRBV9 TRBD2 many TGTGCCAGCAGCGGCGGGGGGAACCAAGAGACCCAGTACTTC CASSGGGNQETQYF
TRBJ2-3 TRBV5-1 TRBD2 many TGCGCCAGCAGCCGGACTAGCGGGGGGAGCACAGATACGCAGTATTTT CASSRTSGGSTDTQYF
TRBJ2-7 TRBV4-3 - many TGCGCCAGCAGCCAAGGGGACTTAAACTCCTACGAGCAGTACTTC CASSQGDLNSYEQYF
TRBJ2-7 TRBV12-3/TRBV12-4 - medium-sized TGTGCCAGCAGACAGGAATCCTACGAGCAGTACTTC CASRQESYEQYF
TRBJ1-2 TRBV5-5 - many TGTGCCAGCAGCTCCTCTTCCGCCCTGTTATATGGCTACACCTTC CASSSSSALLYGYTF
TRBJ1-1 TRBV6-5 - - TGTGCCAGTAGTCACAGGTACACTGAAGCTTTCTTT CASSHRYTEAFF
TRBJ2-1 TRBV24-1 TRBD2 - TGTGCCACCAGTGGTGGGACTAGCCCCTCCGGTGAGCAGTTCTTC CATSGGTSPSGEQFF
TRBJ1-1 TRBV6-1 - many TGTGCCAGCACGGAGGGTATATTGGTGAACACTGAAGCTTTCTTT CASTEGILVNTEAFF
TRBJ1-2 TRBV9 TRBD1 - TGTGCGAGCAGCGTAGGGGGCGCGGGTGCGGACTATGGCTACACCTTC CASSVGGAGADYGYTF
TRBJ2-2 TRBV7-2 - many TGTGCCAGCAGCCCTCAGGGGCGCAACACCGGGGAGCTGTTTTTT CASSPQGRNTGELFF
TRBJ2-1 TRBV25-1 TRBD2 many TGTGCCAGCGGATCCCGGCTAGCGGACAATGAGCAGTTCTTC CASGSRLADNEQFF
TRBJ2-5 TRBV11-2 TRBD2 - TGTGCCAGCAGCCTAATCTCCGGGACTAGCGGCCAAGAGACCCAGTACTTC CASSLISGTSGQETQYF
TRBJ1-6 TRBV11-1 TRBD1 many TGTGCCAGCAGCCTGGGACAGGGGAATTCACCCCTCCACTTT CASSLGQGNSPLHF
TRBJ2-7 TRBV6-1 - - TGTGCCAGCAGTGACCCCGGGGGCCCCTACGAGCAGTACTTC CASSDPGGPYEQYF
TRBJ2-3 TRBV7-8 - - TGTGCCAGCATGACTCAGATCACAGATACGCAGTATTTT CASMTQITDTQYF
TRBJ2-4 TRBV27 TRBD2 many TGTGCCAGCAGTTTATCCGGACTAGCGGCCAAAAACATTCAGTACTTC CASSLSGLAAKNIQYF
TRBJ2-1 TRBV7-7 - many TGTGCTAGCAGCTTAGAGGGGCAAAATGAGCAGTTCTTC CASSLEGQNEQFF
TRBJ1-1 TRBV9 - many TGTGCCAGCAGCGTGGGGGACACTGAAGCTTTCTTT CASSVGDTEAFF
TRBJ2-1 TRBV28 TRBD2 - TGTGCCAGCATTCTCGGCCTAGCGGCAGGGCCGCTTTACAATGAGCAGTTCTTC CASILGLAAGPLYNEQFF
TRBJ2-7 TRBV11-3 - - TGTGCCAGCAGCCCCGGACACGCCGAGCAGTACTTC CASSPGHAEQYF
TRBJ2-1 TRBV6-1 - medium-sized TGTGCCAGCCGGGACTGGGCTGACAATGAGCAGTTCTTC CASRDWADNEQFF
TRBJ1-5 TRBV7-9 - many TGTGCCAGCAGCTTAGGCAATCAGCCCCAGCATTTT CASSLGNQPQHF
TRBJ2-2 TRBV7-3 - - TGTGCCAGCAGCCTCGCACAGTGCACCGGGGAGCTGTTTTTT CASSLAQCTGELFF
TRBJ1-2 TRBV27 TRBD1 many TGTGCCAGCAGTCGACAGGGTGCTAACTATGGCTACACCTTC CASSRQGANYGYTF
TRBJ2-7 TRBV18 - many TGTGCCAGCTCACCGGGGTTACGGGCGGCCCACTCCTACGAGCAGTACTTC CASSPGLRAAHSYEQYF
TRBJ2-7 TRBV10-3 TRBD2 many TGTGCCACCGCATCCCCTTCAGCGGGAGACTACGAGCAGTACTTC CATASPSAGDYEQYF
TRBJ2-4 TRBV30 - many TGTGCCTGGAGTAAGGAAGAGAACATTCAGTACTTC CAWSKEENIQYF
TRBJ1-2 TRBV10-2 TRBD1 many TGCGCCAGCAGTGAAGGGACAGCTAACTATGGCTACACCTTC CASSEGTANYGYTF
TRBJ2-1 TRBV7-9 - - TGTGCCAGCAGCTCGCTCGGTGGTGAGCAGTTCTTC CASSSLGGEQFF
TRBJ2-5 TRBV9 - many TGTGCCAGCAGCGTAGAGGTGGAGGAGACCCAGTACTTC CASSVEVEETQYF
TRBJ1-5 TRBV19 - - TGTGCCAGTAGTATACCCACAAATCAGCCCCAGCATTTT CASSIPTNQPQHF
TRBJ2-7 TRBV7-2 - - TGTGCCAGCAGCTTAGTGGGGCAGGGTGGCGAGCAGTACTTC CASSLVGQGGEQYF